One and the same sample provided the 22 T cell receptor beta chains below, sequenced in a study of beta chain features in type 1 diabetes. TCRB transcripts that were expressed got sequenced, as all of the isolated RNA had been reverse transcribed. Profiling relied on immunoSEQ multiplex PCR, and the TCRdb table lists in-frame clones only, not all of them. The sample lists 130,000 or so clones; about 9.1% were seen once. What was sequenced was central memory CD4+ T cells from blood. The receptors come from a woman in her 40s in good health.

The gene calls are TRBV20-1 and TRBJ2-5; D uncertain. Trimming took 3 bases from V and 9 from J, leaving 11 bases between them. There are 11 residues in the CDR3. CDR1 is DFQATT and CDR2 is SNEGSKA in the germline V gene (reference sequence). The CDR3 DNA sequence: TGCAGTGCTAGTTCTGAGCTCGCCCAGTACTTC. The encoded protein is CSASSELAQYF.

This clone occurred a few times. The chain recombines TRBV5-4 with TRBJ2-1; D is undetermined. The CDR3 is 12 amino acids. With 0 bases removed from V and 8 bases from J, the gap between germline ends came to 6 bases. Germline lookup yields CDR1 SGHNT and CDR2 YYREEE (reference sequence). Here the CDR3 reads CASSLGPYEQFF. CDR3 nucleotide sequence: TGTGCCAGCAGCTTGGGTCCCTATGAGCAGTTCTTC.

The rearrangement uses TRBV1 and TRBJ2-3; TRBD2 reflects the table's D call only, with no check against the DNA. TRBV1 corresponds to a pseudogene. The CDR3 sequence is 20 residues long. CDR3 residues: CTSSQRGPAGGPRLTDTQYF. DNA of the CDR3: TGCACCAGCAGCCAACGAGGCCCAGCGGGGGGGCCCAGGTTGACAGATACGCAGTATTTT.

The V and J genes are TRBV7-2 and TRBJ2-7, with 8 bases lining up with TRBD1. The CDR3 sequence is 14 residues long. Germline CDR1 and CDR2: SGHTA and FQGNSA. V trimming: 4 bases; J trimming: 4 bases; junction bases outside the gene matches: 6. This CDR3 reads CASSSPTGAYEQYF. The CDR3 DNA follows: TGTGCCAGCAGCTCGCCGACAGGGGCGTACGAGCAGTACTTC. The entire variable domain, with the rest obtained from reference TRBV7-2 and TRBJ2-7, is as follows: GAGVSQSPSNKVTEKGKDVELRCDPISGHTALYWYRQSLGQGLEFLIYFQGNSAPDKSGLPSDRFSAERTGGSVSTLTIQRTQQEDSAVYLCASSSPTGAYEQYFGPGTRLTVT.

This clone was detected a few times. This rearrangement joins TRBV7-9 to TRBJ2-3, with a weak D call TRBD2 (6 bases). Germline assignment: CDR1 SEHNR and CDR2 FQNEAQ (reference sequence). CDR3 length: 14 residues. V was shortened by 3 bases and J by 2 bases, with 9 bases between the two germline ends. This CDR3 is CASSLGLITDTQYF. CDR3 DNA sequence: TGTGCCAGCAGCTTGGGACTGATCACAGATACGCAGTATTTT.

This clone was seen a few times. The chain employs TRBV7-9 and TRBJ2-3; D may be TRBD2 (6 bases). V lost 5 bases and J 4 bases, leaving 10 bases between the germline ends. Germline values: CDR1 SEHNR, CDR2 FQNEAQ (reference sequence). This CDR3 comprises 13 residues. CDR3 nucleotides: TGTGCCAGCAGCCCCTCGGGGGCAGATACGCAGTATTTT. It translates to CASSPSGADTQYF.

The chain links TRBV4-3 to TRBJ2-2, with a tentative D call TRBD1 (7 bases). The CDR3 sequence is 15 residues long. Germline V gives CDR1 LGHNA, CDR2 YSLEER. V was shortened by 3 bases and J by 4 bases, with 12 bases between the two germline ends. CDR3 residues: CASSQEGQFTGELFF. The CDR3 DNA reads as TGCGCCAGCAGCCAGGAGGGACAGTTCACCGGGGAGCTGTTTTTT.

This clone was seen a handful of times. The CDR3 spells CASSPFRRDTQYF. CDR3 nucleotides: TGTGCCAGCAGCCCCTTCAGAAGAGATACGCAGTATTTT. The V and J genes are TRBV27 and TRBJ2-3; D not resolved. The CDR3 sequence is 13 residues long. Germline-derived CDR1 and CDR2 are MNHEY and SMNVEV (reference sequence). Trimming took 6 bases from V and 5 from J, leaving 12 bases between them.

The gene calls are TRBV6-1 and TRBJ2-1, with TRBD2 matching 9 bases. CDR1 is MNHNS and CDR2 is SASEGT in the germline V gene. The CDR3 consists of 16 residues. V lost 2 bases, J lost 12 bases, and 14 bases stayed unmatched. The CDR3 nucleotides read TGTGCCAGCAGTGAACGGGTATTAGCGGGGGTAAGAGGGCAGTTCTTC. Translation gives CASSERVLAGVRGQFF.

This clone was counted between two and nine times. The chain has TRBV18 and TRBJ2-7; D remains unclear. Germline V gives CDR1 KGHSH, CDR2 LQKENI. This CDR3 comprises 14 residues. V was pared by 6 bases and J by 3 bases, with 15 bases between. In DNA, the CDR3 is TGTGCCAGCTCTCCTGACTGGCGAAACTACGAGCAGTACTTC. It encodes CASSPDWRNYEQYF.

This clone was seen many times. CDR3 sequence (DNA): TGTGCCAGCAGCTTAGGGGGGGGGCCCGATACGCAGTATTTT. It yields the protein CASSLGGGPDTQYF. The V call is TRBV7-2, the J call TRBJ2-3; D is perhaps TRBD2 (7 bases). Germline lookup yields CDR1 SGHTA and CDR2 FQGNSA. Trimming left V 1 base short and J 6 bases short, with 11 bases between. The length of the CDR3 is 14 residues.

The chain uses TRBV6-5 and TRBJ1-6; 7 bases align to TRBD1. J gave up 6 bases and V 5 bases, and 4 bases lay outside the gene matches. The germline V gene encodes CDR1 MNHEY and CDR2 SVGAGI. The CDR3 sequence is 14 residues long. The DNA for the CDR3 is TGTGCCAGCAGTGCAGGGGGAGGTAATTCACCCCTCCACTTT. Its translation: CASSAGGGNSPLHF.

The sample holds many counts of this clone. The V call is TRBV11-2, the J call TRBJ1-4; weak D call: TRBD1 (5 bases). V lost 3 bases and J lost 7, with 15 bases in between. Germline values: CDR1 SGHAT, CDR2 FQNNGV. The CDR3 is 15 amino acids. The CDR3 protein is CASSFVGGRGEKLFF. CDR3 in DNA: TGTGCCAGCAGCTTCGTGGGGGGAAGAGGTGAAAAACTGTTTTTT.

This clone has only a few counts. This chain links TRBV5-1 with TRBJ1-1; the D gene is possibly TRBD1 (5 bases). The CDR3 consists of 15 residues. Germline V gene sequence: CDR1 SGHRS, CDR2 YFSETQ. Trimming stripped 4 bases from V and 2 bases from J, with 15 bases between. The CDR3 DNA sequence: TGCGCCAGCAGCCCGGGGGGGAGCCAAAACACTGAAGCTTTCTTT. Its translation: CASSPGGSQNTEAFF.

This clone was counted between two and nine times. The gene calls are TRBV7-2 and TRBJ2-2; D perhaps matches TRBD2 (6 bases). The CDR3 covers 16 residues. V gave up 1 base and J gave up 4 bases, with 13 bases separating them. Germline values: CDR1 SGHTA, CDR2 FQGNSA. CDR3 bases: TGTGCCAGCAGCTTAGGTGGGGGGAGAGCCACCGGGGAGCTGTTTTTT. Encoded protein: CASSLGGGRATGELFF. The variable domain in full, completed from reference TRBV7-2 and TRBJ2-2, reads GAGVSQSPSNKVTEKGKDVELRCDPISGHTALYWYRQSLGQGLEFLIYFQGNSAPDKSGLPSDRFSAERTGGSVSTLTIQRTQQEDSAVYLCASSLGGGRATGELFFGEGSRLTVL.

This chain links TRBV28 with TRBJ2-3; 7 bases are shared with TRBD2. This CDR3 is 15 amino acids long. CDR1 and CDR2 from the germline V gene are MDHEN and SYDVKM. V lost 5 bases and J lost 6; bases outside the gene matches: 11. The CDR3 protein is CASSLGSGSPDTQYF. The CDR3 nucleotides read TGTGCCAGCAGTCTCGGTAGCGGGTCTCCCGATACGCAGTATTTT. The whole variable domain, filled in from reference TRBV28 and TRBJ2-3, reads DVKVTQSSRYLVKRTGEKVFLECVQDMDHENMFWYRQDPGLGLRLIYFSYDVKMKEKGDIPEGYSVSREKKERFSLILESASTNQTSMYLCASSLGSGSPDTQYFGPGTRLTVL.

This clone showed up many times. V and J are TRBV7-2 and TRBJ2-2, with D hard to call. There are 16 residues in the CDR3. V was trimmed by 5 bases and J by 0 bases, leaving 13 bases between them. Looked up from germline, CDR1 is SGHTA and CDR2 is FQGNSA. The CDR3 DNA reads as TGTGCCAGCAGCGCCCTTCAGGCCACGAACACCGGGGAGCTGTTTTTT. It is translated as CASSALQATNTGELFF.

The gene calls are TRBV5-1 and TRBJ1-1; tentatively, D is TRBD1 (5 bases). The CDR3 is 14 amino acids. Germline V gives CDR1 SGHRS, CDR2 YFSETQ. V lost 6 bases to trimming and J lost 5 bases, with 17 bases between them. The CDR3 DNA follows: TGCGCCAGCAACTCCGGGCTCCAGGGTACTGAAGCTTTCTTT. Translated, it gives CASNSGLQGTEAFF.

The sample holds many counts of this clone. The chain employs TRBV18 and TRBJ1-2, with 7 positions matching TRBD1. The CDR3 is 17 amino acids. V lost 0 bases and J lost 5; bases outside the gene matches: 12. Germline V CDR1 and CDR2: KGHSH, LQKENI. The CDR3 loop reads CASSPPVWHRGNYGYTF. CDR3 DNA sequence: TGTGCCAGCTCACCACCGGTATGGCACAGGGGAAATTATGGCTACACCTTC.

The CDR3 region is CASLSNYEQYF. CDR3 DNA sequence: TGTGCCAGCCTATCCAACTACGAGCAGTACTTC. This chain uses TRBV6-6 with TRBJ2-7; D remains unclear. V shed 8 bases and J shed 3 bases, with 8 bases lying between them. This CDR3 comprises 11 residues. Germline V gives CDR1 MNHNY, CDR2 SVGAGI (reference sequence).

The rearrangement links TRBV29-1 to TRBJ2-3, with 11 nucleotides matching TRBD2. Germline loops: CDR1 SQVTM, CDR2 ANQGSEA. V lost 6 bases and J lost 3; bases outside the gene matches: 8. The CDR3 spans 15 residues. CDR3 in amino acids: CSVWTSGFNTDTQYF. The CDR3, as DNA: TGCAGCGTGTGGACTAGCGGGTTCAATACAGATACGCAGTATTTT.

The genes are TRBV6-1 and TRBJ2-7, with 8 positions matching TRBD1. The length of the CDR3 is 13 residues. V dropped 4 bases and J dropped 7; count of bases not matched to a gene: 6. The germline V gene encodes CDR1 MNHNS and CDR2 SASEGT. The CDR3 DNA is TGTGCCAGCAGTGTGTGGACAGGGTGGGAGCAGTACTTC. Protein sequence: CASSVWTGWEQYF.